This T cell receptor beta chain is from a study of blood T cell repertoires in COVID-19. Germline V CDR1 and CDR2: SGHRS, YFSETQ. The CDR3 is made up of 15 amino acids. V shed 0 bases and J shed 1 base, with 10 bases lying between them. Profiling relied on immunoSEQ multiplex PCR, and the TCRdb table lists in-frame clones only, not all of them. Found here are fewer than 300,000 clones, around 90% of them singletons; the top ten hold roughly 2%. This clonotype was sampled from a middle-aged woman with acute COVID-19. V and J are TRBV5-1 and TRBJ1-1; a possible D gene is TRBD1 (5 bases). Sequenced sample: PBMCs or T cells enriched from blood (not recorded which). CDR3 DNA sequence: TGCGCCAGCAGCTTGGATGGGGCCAGGAACACTGAAGCTTTCTTT. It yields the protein CASSLDGARNTEAFF.